The source of this TCR beta chain is a study of blood T cell repertoires in COVID-19. Study background: Sample material is recorded as cDNA or gDNA derived from T cells, B-cell-depleted T cells, or PBMCs.

Cohort assignment relied on participant-reported clinical history. Each recovered donor of Cohort 3 presented with two negative PCRs, clearance, or symptom resolution. The germline CDR1 and CDR2 sequences are ENHRY and SYGVKD. CDR3 size: 17 residues. V lost 4 bases and J lost 4; bases outside the gene matches: 6. Per the original methods: Nucleated cell number was recorded as an estimate derived from reference gene primer amplification. TCRdb's table, derived via immunoSEQ multiplex PCR, lists solely in-frame clones and lacks some. The D gene and trimming were derived from the DNA, and the V and J assignments and clone size from that table. The sample has roughly 200,000 clones, less than 85% seen once; the top ten hold roughly a sixth. Only one count was recorded for this clone.

The J gene is TRBJ2-1, the V gene TRBV10-3; 14 bases match TRBD2. The clonotype originates from a man aged 35 to 55 who had recovered from COVID-19. The sequenced material came from PBMCs or T cells enriched from blood (not recorded which). CDR3 amino acids: CAISAGLAGGVYNEQFF. CDR3 DNA sequence: TGTGCCATCAGTGCAGGACTAGCGGGAGGCGTGTACAATGAGCAGTTCTTC.